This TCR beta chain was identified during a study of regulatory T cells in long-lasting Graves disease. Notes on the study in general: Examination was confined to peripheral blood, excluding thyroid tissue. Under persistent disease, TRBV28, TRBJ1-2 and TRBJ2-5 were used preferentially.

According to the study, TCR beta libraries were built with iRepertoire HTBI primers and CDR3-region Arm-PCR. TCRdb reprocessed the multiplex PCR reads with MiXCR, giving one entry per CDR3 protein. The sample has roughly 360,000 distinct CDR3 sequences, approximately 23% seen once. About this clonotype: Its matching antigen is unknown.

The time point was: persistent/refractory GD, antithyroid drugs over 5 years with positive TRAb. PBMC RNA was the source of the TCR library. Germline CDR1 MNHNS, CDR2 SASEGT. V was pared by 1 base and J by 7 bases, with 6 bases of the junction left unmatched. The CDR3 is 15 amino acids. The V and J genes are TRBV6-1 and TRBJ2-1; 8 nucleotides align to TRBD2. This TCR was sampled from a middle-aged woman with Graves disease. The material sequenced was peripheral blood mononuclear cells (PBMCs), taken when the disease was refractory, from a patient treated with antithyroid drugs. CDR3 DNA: TGTGCCAGCAGTGAAGAAGCGGGAGTCGCTAATGAGCAGTTCTTC. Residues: CASSEEAGVANEQFF.